This is a list of T cell receptor beta chains from one sample in a study of shared clonotypes between healthy human individuals. Clones were read by immunoSEQ multiplex PCR, and TCRdb kept only the in-frame ones, dropping some. The sample records about 2,200,000 clones, under 95% being singletons. Source material: naive CD8+ T cells from PBMCs. These receptor sequences come from a man aged 18 to 29 in good health. Some clones in this sample may be carry-over from other donors' samples. Each CDR3 is given with its conserved first and last residue. Fields, in order: D gene, V gene, CDR3 length, clone size, J gene, CDR3 DNA, CDR3 protein. D genes are given only for firm matches. Some rows mark clone size as missing; the rest say once, few, many or name a class of expanded clone.

TRBD1,TRBV6-5,15,-,TRBJ2-7,TGTGCCAGCAGAGACAGGGGGTCCGCGGGCTACGAGCAGTACTTC,CASRDRGSAGYEQYF
TRBD1,TRBV7-2,13,once,TRBJ2-7,TGTGCCACCAGACAGGGCAGCTCCTACGAGCAGTACTTC,CATRQGSSYEQYF
-,TRBV4-2,17,-,TRBJ1-1,TGTGCCAGCAGCCAAGATCCGGCCCGGGGAAGGGACACTGAAGCTTTCTTT,CASSQDPARGRDTEAFF
-,TRBV11-3,14,-,TRBJ2-1,TGTGCCAGCAGCGCAGACAGGGAGGGGGATGAGCAGTTCTTC,CASSADREGDEQFF
TRBD1,TRBV9,17,-,TRBJ2-3,TGTGCCAGCAGCGCTACCTTCGGACAGGATTACACAGATACGCAGTATTTT,CASSATFGQDYTDTQYF
TRBD2,TRBV29-1,14,-,TRBJ2-1,TGCAGCGCCTGGGAGGGACTAGGCGGCAATGAGCAGTTCTTC,CSAWEGLGGNEQFF
TRBD1,TRBV28,16,-,TRBJ1-4,TGTGCCAGCACCCTCTCGGGGGGACAGGCTAATGAAAAACTGTTTTTT,CASTLSGGQANEKLFF
-,TRBV7-9,13,-,TRBJ2-7,TGTGCCAGCAACCCCCTAACCACCTACGAGCAGTACTTC,CASNPLTTYEQYF
TRBD1,TRBV19,17,-,TRBJ2-2,TGTGCCAGTAGTTTCGTGACAGGGGGGTATCTAACCGGGGAGCTGTTTTTT,CASSFVTGGYLTGELFF
TRBD2,TRBV7-9,15,-,TRBJ2-7,TGTGCCAGCAGCTCCGCCCTGGGGGGGATGCACGAGCAGTACTTC,CASSSALGGMHEQYF
TRBD2,TRBV28,15,-,TRBJ2-1,TGTGCCAGCAGTTTATACGTGGCGGGAGGTAATGAGCAGTTCTTC,CASSLYVAGGNEQFF
-,TRBV6-5,15,-,TRBJ1-2,TGTGCCAGCAGTTACTTTGCTAGGGCGGGCTATGGCTACACCTTC,CASSYFARAGYGYTF
-,TRBV4-1,15,once,TRBJ2-7,TGCGCCAGCAGCCTCTCCGAGACAATCTCCTACGAGCAGTACTTC,CASSLSETISYEQYF
-,TRBV19,12,-,TRBJ2-7,TGTGCCAGCAGTGGGCCGGCCTACGAGCAGTACTTC,CASSGPAYEQYF